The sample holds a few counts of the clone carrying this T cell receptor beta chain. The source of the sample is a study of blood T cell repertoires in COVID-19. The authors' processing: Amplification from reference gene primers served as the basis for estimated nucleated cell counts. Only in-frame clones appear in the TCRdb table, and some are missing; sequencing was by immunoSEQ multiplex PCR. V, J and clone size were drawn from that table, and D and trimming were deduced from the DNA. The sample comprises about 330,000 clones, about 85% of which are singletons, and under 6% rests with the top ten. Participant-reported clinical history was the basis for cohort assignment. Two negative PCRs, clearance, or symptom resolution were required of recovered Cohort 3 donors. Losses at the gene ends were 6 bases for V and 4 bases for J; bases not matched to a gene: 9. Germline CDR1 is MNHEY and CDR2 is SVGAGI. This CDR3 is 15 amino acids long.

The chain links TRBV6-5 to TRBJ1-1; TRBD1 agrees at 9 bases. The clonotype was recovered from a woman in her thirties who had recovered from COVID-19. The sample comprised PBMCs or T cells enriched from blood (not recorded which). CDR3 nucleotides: TGTGCCAGCAGGGGATACAGGGGGCGCGGCACTGAAGCTTTCTTT. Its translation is CASRGYRGRGTEAFF.